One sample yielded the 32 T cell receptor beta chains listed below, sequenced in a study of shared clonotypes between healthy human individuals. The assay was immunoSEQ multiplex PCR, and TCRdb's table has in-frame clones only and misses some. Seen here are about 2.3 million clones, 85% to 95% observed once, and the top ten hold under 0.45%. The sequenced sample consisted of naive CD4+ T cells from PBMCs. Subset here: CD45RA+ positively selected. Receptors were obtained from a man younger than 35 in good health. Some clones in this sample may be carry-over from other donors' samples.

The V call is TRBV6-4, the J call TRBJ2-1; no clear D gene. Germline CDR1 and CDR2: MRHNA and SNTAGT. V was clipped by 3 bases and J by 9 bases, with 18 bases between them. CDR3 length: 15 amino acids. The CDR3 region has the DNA TGTGCCAGCAGTGATCGGGTTAGGCTGGTTGGTGAGCAGTTCTTC. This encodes CASSDRVRLVGEQFF.

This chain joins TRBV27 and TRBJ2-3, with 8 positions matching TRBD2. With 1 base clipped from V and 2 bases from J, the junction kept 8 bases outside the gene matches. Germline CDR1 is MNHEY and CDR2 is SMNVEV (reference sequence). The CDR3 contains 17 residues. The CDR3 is CASSLWFREGNTDTQYF. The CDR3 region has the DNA TGTGCCAGCAGTTTATGGTTCCGGGAGGGAAACACAGATACGCAGTATTTT.

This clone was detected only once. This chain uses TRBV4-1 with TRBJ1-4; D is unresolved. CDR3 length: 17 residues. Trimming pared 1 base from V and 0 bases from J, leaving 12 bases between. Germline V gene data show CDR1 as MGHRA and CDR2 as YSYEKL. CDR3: CASSQGKGSPTNEKLFF. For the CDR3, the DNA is TGCGCCAGCAGCCAAGGCAAAGGCAGTCCAACTAATGAAAAACTGTTTTTT.

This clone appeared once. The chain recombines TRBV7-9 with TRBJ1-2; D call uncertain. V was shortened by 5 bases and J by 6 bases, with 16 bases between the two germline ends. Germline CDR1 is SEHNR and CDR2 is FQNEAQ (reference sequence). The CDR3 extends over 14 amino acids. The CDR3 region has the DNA TGTGCCAGCAGCCCCCGAGCGGGCTTTCATGGCTACACCTTC. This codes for CASSPRAGFHGYTF.

The CDR3 region is CASTAGLNTEAFF. The CDR3 region has the DNA TGCGCCAGCACGGCAGGACTGAACACTGAAGCTTTCTTT. This rearrangement joins TRBV10-1 to TRBJ1-1; D is unclear. Trimming shortened V by 7 bases and J by 0 bases, and 9 bases separated the two germline ends. CDR1 is WNHNN, CDR2 SYGVQD, per germline (reference sequence). There are 13 residues in the CDR3.

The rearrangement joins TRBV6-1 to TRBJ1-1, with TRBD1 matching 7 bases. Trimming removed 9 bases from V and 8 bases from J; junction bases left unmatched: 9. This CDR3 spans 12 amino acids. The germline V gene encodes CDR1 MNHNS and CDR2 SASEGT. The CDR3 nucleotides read TGTGCCAGTAAGGGACAGTGGTCCGAAGCTTTCTTT. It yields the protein CASKGQWSEAFF.

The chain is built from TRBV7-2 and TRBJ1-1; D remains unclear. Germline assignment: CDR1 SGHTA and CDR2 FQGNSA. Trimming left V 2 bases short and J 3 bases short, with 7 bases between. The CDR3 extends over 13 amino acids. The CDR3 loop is CASSLLRDTEAFF. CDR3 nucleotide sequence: TGTGCCAGCAGCTTATTGAGGGACACTGAAGCTTTCTTT.

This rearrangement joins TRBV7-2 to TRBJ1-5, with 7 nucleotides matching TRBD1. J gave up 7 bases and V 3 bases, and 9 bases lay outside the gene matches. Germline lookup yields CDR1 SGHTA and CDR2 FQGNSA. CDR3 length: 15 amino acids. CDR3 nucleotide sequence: TGTGCCAGCAGCTTGCAACAGGGGATTCGGCAGCCCCAGCATTTT. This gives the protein CASSLQQGIRQPQHF.

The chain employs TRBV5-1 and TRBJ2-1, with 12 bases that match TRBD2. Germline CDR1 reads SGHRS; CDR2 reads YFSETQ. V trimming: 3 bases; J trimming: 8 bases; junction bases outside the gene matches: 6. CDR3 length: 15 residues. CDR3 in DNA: TGCGCCAGCAGCTCGGGACTAGCGGGTCTGGATGAGCAGTTCTTC. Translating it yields CASSSGLAGLDEQFF.

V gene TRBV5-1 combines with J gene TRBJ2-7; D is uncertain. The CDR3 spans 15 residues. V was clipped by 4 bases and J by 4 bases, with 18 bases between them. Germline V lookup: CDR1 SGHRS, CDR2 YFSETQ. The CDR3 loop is CASSPNGRWDYEQYF. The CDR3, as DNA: TGCGCCAGCAGCCCAAATGGACGGTGGGATTACGAGCAGTACTTC.

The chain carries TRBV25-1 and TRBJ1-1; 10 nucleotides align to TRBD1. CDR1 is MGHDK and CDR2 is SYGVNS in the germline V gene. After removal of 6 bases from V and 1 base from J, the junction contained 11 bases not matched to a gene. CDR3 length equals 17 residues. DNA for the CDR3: TGTGCCAGCAGGCCCGGGACAGGGGTGAAAGGGAACACTGAAGCTTTCTTT. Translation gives CASRPGTGVKGNTEAFF.

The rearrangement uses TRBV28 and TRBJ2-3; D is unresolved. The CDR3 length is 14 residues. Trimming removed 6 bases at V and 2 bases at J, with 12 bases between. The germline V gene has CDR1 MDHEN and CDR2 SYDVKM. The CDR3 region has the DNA TGTGCCAGCAGCTGGGCCGGTGACACAGATACGCAGTATTTT. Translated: CASSWAGDTDTQYF.

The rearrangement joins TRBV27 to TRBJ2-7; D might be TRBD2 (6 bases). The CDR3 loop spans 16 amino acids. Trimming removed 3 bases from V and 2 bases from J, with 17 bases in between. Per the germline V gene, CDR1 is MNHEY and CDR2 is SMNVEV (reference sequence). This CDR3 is CASSFLFGAGPYEQYF. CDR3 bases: TGTGCCAGCAGTTTCCTCTTTGGAGCGGGCCCCTACGAGCAGTACTTC.

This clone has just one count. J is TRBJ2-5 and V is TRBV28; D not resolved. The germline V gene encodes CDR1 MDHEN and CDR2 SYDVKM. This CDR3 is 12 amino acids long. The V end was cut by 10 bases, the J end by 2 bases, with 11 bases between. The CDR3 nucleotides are TGTGCCATCGCCTCAGTTCAAGAGACCCAGTACTTC. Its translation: CAIASVQETQYF.

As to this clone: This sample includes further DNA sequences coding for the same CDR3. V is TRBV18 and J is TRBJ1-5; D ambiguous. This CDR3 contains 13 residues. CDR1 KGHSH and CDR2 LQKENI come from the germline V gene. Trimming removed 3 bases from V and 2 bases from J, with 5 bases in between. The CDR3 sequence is CASSPEGNQPQHF. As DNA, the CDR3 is TGTGCCAGCTCACCGGAGGGCAATCAGCCCCAGCATTTT.

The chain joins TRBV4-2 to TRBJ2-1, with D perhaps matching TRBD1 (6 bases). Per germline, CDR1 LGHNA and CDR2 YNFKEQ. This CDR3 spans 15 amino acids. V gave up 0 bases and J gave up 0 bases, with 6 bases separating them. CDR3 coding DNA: TGTGCCAGCAGCCAAGAGACAGGCTCCTACAATGAGCAGTTCTTC. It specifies CASSQETGSYNEQFF.

The CDR3 here is CASSSQGAGTKYEQYF. Here the CDR3 DNA reads TGTGCCAGCAGCTCCCAAGGAGCCGGGACTAAATACGAGCAGTACTTC. The chain recombines TRBV5-4 with TRBJ2-7; 7 positions agree with TRBD2. CDR1 and CDR2 (germline): SGHNT, YYREEE (reference sequence). The CDR3 consists of 16 residues. V lost 3 bases to trimming and J lost 4 bases; unmatched junction nucleotides: 13. The complete variable domain, with remaining parts taken from reference TRBV5-4 and TRBJ2-7, reads ETGVTQSPTHLIKTRGQQVTLRCSSQSGHNTVSWYQQALGQGPQFIFQYYREEENGRGNFPPRFSGLQFPNYSSELNVNALELDDSALYLCASSSQGAGTKYEQYFGPGTRLTVT.

The CDR3 loop is CASSQGSFGEQYF. The CDR3 DNA reads as TGTGCCAGCAGCCAAGGTTCTTTTGGCGAGCAGTACTTC. The chain joins TRBV4-2 to TRBJ2-7; D ambiguous. CDR1 is LGHNA, CDR2 YNFKEQ, per germline. The CDR3 loop spans 13 amino acids. Trimming stripped 1 base from V and 6 bases from J, with 10 bases between.

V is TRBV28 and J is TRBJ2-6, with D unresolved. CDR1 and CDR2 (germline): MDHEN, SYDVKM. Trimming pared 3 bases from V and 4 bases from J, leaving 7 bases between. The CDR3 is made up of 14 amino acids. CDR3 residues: CASSLSDGANVLTF. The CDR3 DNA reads TGTGCCAGCAGTTTGAGTGACGGGGCCAACGTCCTGACTTTC.

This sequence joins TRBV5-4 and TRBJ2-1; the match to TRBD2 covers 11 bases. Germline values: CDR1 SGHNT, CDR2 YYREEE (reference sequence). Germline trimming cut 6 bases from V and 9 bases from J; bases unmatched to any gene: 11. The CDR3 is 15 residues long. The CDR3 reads CASTVIAGGPGEQFF. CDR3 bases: TGTGCCAGCACCGTAATAGCGGGAGGGCCGGGTGAGCAGTTCTTC. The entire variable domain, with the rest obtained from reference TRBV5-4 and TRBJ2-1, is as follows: ETGVTQSPTHLIKTRGQQVTLRCSSQSGHNTVSWYQQALGQGPQFIFQYYREEENGRGNFPPRFSGLQFPNYSSELNVNALELDDSALYLCASTVIAGGPGEQFFGPGTRLTVL.

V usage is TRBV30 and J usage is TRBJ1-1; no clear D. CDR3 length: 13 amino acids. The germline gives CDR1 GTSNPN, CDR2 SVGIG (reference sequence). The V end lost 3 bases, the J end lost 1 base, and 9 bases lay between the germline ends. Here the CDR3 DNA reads TGTGCCTGGAGCCACGCCCGGAACACTGAAGCTTTCTTT. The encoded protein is CAWSHARNTEAFF.

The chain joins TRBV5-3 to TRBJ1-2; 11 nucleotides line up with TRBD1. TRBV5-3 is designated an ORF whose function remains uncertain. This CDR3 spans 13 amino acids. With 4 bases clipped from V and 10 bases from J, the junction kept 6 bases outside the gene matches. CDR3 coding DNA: TGTGCCAGAAGCCTCCGGGACAGGGGGTACTACACCTTC. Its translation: CARSLRDRGYYTF.

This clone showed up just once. The CDR3 sequence: CASRAITGTSGITSYNEQFF. The CDR3 DNA sequence: TGTGCCAGCAGAGCCATAACGGGTACTAGCGGGATAACCTCCTACAATGAGCAGTTCTTC. This chain uses TRBV5-8 with TRBJ2-1; 10 bases match TRBD2. Looked up from germline, CDR1 is SGHTS and CDR2 is YDEGEE. V lost 5 bases, J lost 0 bases, and 17 bases stayed unmatched. This CDR3 has 20 amino acids. The full variable domain, in which reference TRBV5-8 and TRBJ2-1 provide the parts outside the CDR3, is EAGVTQSPTHLIKTRGQQATLRCSPISGHTSVYWYQQALGLGLQFLLWYDEGEERNRGNFPPRFSGRQFPNYSSELNVNALELEDSALYLCASRAITGTSGITSYNEQFFGPGTRLTVL.

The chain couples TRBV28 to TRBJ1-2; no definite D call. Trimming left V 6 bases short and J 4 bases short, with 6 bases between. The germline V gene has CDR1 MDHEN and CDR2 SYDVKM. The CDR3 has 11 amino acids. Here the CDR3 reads CASSRPYGYTF. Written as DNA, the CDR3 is TGTGCCAGCAGCCGTCCCTATGGCTACACCTTC.

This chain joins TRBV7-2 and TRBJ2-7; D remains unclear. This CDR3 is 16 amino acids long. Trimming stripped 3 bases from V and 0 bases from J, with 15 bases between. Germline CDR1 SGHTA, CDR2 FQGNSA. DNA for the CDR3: TGTGCCAGCAGCTTTAATAAGCTGACGAGCTCCTACGAGCAGTACTTC. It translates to CASSFNKLTSSYEQYF.

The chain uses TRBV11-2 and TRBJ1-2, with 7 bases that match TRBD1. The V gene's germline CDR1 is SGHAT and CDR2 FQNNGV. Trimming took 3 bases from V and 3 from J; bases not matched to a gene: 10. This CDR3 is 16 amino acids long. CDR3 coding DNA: TGTGCCAGCAGCTTGGGCTTGAGGGGGCGTGACTATGGCTACACCTTC. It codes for CASSLGLRGRDYGYTF.

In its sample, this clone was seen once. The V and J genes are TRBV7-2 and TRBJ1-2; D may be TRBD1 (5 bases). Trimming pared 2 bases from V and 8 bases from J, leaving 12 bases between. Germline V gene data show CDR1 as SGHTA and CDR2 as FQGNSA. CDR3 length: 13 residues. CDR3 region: CASSLRDGQGYTF. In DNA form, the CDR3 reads TGTGCCAGCAGCTTAAGGGACGGTCAAGGCTACACCTTC.

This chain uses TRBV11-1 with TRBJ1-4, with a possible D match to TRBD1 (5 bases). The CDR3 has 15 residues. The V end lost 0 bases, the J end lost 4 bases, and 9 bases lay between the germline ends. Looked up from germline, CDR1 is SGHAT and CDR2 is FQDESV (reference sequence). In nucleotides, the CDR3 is TGTGCCAGCAGCTTAGCACGCCAGGGTAATGAAAAACTGTTTTTT. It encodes CASSLARQGNEKLFF.

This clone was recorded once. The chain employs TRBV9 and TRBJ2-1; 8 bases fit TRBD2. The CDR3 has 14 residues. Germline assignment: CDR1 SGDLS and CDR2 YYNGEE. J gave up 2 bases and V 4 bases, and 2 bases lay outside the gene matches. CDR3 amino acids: CASSREGTYNEQFF. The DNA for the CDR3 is TGTGCCAGCAGCCGGGAGGGTACCTACAATGAGCAGTTCTTC.

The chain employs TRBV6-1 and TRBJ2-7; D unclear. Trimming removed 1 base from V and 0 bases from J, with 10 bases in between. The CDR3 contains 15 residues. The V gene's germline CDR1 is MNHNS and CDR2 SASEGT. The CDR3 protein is CASSEVRPSSYEQYF. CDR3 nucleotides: TGTGCCAGCAGTGAAGTTCGACCTAGCTCCTACGAGCAGTACTTC.

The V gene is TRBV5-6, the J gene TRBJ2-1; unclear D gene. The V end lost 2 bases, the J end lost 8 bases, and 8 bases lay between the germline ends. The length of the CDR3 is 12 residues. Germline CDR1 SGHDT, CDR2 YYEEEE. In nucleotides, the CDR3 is TGTGCCAGCAGCTTCATCCGCGATGAGCAGTTCTTC. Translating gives CASSFIRDEQFF.

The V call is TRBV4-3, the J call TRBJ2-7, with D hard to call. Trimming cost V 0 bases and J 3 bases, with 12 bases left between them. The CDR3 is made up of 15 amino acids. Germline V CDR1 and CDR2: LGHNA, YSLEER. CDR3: CASSQDLGNRYEQYF. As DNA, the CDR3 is TGCGCCAGCAGCCAAGATTTAGGGAACCGCTACGAGCAGTACTTC.